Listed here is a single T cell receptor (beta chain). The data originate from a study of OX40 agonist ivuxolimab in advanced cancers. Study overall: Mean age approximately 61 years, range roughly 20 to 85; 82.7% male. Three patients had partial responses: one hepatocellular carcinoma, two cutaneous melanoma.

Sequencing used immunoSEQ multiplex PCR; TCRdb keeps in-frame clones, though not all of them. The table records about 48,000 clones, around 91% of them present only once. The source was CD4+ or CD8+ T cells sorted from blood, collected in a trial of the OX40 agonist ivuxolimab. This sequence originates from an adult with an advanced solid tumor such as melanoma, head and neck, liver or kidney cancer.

CDR3 nucleotides: TGTGCCAGCAGTTCAGGACTAGCGGGGAACTCCTACAATGAGCAGTTCTTC. It yields the protein CASSSGLAGNSYNEQFF. This chain connects TRBV28 to TRBJ2-1; 12 bases are shared with TRBD2. CDR3 length: 17 residues. CDR1 and CDR2 from the germline V gene are MDHEN and SYDVKM. V dropped 4 bases and J dropped 0; count of bases not matched to a gene: 4.